This TCR beta chain was observed in a study of response to subunit inactivated influenza vaccine. General study points: Authors suggested seasonal influenza vaccinations each recruit few new T cells.

The CDR3 covers 13 residues. Germline CDR1 reads DFQATT; CDR2 reads SNEGSKA (reference sequence). The ends were cut back, 2 bases at V and 4 bases at J, with 9 bases in the middle. TCRdb ran MiXCR on the RT-PCR reads and lists one entry per CDR3 protein. Counted here are hundreds of thousands of distinct CDR3 sequences, around 13% occurring once; the ten biggest clones make up approximately 7.6%. This clonotype has at least ten counts. Its antigen remains unidentified. The sample was PBMCs from blood, taken around 15 days before vaccination. The clonotype comes from a man in his forties or fifties who received an inactivated influenza vaccine. This chain links TRBV20-1 with TRBJ2-1; no clear D gene. The CDR3 loop reads CSARSGLYNEQFF. CDR3 sequence (DNA): TGCAGTGCTAGAAGTGGTCTTTACAATGAGCAGTTCTTC.